The present entry profiles one T cell receptor (beta chain) with its context. The data are from a study of blood T cell repertoires in COVID-19. Whole-study context: Acute and convalescent COVID-19 samples came from the United States, Italy and Spain. Nucleic acid was either cDNA or gDNA, and it came from T cells, B-cell-depleted T cells, or PBMCs.

Trimming cost V 2 bases and J 4 bases, with 12 bases left between them. The V gene's germline CDR1 is SEHNR and CDR2 FQNEAQ (reference sequence). The CDR3 is 15 amino acids. Libraries were prepared by immunoSEQ multiplex PCR; TCRdb keeps only in-frame clonotypes and omits some of them. The repertoire holds 280,000 or so clones, with around 91% as singletons. Sequencing used peripheral blood. The sequence was collected from a woman aged 60-70 years with acute or convalescent COVID-19. The chain links TRBV7-9 to TRBJ1-5; tentative D call: TRBD1 (6 bases). The CDR3 nucleotides are TGTGCCAGCAGCTTATTCGGGACAAATAATCAGCCCCAGCATTTT. Its translation is CASSLFGTNNQPQHF.